This TCR beta chain stems from a study of OX40 agonist ivuxolimab in advanced cancers. Study-level background: Ivuxolimab, which patients received intravenously every 2 weeks, was dosed at 0.01 to 10 mg/kg.

Profiling relied on immunoSEQ multiplex PCR, and the TCRdb table lists in-frame clones only, not all of them. Of 55,000 to 80,000 clones listed, approximately 90% are singletons. Blood sampling took place at baseline, cycle 4 day 1, and cycle 7 day 1. Trimming stripped 4 bases from V and 3 bases from J, with 15 bases between. CDR1 is MNHNY, CDR2 SVGAGI, per germline (reference sequence). The CDR3 is 15 amino acids. Overall study findings and caveats: In the expanded peripheral T cells, antigen specificity was never determined.

Concerning this clone: Its cognate antigen is unknown.

This receptor was identified in an adult with an advanced solid tumor such as melanoma, head and neck, liver or kidney cancer. The source material was CD4+ or CD8+ T cells sorted from blood, sampled in a trial of the OX40 agonist ivuxolimab. The chain combines TRBV6-6 with TRBJ1-1, with D perhaps TRBD1 (5 bases). The CDR3 nucleotides read TGTGCCAGCAGTTCTAATTCGGCAGGGCACACTGAAGCTTTCTTT. The encoded protein is CASSSNSAGHTEAFF.